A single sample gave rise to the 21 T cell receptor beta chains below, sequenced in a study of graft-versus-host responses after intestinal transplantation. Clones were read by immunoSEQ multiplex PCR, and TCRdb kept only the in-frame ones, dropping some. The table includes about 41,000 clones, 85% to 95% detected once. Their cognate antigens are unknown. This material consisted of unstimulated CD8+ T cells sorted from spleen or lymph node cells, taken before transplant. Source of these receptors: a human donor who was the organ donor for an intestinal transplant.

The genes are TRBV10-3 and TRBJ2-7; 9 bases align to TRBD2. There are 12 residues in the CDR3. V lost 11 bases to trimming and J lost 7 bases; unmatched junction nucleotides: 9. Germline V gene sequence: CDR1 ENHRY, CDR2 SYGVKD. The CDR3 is CASASGGREQYF. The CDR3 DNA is TGTGCCTCGGCGAGCGGGGGGCGGGAGCAGTACTTC.

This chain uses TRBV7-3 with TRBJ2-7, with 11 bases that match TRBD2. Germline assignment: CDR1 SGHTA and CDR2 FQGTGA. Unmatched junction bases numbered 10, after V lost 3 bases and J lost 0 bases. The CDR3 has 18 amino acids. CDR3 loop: CASSFSSGGARSSYEQYF. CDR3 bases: TGTGCCAGCAGCTTTAGTAGCGGGGGGGCGCGAAGCTCCTACGAGCAGTACTTC.

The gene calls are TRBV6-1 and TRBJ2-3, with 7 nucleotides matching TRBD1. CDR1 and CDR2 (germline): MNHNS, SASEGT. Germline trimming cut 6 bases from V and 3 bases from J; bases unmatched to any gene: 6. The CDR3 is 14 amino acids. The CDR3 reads CASRKGGRTDTQYF. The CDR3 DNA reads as TGTGCCAGCAGAAAAGGGGGCCGGACAGATACGCAGTATTTT.

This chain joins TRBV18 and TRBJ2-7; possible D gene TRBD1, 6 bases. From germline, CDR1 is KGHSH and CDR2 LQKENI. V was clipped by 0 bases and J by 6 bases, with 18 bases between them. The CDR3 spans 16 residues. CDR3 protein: CASSPPPGQPGVEQYF. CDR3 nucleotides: TGTGCCAGCTCACCACCCCCCGGACAGCCCGGGGTCGAGCAGTACTTC.

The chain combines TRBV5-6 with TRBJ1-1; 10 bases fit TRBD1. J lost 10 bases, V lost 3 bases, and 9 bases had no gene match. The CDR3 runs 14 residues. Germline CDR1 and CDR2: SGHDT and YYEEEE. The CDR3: CASSYEGTGVVAFF. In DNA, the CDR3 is TGTGCCAGCAGCTATGAAGGGACAGGGGTCGTAGCTTTCTTT. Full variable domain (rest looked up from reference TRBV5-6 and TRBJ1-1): DAGVTQSPTHLIKTRGQQVTLRCSPKSGHDTVSWYQQALGQGPQFIFQYYEEEERQRGNFPDRFSGHQFPNYSSELNVNALLLGDSALYLCASSYEGTGVVAFFGQGTRLTVV.

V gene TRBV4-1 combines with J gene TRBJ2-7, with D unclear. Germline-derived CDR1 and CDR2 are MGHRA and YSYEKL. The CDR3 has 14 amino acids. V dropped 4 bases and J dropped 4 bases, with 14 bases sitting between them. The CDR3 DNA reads TGCGCCAGCAGCCTATACCACACAACTTACGAGCAGTACTTC. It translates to CASSLYHTTYEQYF.

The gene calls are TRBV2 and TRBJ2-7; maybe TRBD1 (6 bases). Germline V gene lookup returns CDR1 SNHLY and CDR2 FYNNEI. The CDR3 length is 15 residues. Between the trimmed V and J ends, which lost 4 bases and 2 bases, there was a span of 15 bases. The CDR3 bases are TGTGCCAGCAGTGTCCTCGGGACAACGACCTACGAGCAGTACTTC. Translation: CASSVLGTTTYEQYF.

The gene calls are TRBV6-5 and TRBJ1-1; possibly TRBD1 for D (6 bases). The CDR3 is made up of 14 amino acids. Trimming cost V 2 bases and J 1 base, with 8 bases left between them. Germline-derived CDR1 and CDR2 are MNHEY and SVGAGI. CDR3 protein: CASSYGGANTEAFF. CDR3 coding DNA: TGTGCCAGCAGTTACGGGGGGGCGAACACTGAAGCTTTCTTT.

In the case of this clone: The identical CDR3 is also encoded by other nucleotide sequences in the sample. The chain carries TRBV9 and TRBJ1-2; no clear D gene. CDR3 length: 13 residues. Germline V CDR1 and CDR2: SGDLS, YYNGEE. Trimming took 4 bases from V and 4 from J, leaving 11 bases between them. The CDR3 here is CASSPGTGYGYTF. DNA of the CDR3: TGTGCCAGCAGCCCAGGTACCGGCTATGGCTACACCTTC.

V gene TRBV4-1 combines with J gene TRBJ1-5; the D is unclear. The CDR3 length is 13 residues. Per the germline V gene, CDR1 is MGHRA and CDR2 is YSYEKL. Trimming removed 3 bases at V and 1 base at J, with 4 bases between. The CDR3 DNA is TGCGCCAGCAGCCAGTACAGCAATCAGCCCCAGCATTTT. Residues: CASSQYSNQPQHF.

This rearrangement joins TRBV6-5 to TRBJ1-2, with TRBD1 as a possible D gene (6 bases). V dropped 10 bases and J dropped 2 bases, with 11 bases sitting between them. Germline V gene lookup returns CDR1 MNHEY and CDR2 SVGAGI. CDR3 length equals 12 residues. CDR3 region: CATQGINYGYTF. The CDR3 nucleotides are TGTGCCACCCAGGGGATCAACTATGGCTACACCTTC.

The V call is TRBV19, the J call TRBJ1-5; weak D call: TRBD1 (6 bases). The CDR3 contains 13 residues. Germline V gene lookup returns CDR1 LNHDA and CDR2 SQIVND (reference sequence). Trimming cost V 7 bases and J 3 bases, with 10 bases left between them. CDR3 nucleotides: TGTGCCAGTATTGGGGGGGCCAATCAGCCCCAGCATTTT. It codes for CASIGGANQPQHF. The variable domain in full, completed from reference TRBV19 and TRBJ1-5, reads DGGITQSPKYLFRKEGQNVTLSCEQNLNHDAMYWYRQDPGQGLRLIYYSQIVNDFQKGDIAEGYSVSREKKESFPLTVTSAQKNPTAFYLCASIGGANQPQHFGDGTRLSIL.

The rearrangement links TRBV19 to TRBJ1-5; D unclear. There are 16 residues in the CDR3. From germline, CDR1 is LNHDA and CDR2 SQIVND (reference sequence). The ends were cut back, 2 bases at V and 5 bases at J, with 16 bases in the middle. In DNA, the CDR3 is TGTGCCAGTAGTATACCAAGCCGCATGATTTATCAGCCCCAGCATTTT. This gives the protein CASSIPSRMIYQPQHF.

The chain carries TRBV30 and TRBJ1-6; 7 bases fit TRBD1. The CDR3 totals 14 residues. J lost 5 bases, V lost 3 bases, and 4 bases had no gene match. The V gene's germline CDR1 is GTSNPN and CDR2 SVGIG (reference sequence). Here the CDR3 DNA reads TGTGCCTGGAGAGGGACAGCGAATAATTCACCCCTCCACTTT. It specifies CAWRGTANNSPLHF. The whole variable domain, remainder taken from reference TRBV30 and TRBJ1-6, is SQTIHQWPATLVQPVGSPLSLECTVEGTSNPNLYWYRQAAGRGLQLLFYSVGIGQISSEVPQNLSASRPQDRQFILSSKKLLLSDSGFYLCAWRGTANNSPLHFGNGTRLTVT.

CDR3 in amino acids: CASSSSGASYNEQFF. Here the CDR3 DNA reads TGTGCCAGCAGCTCTAGCGGGGCTTCCTACAATGAGCAGTTCTTC. The chain recombines TRBV11-3 with TRBJ2-1; 9 positions match TRBD2. CDR1 and CDR2 (germline): SGHNT, YENEEA. The V and J ends lost 4 bases and 1 base, in that order; junction bases with no gene match: 2. CDR3 size: 15 residues.

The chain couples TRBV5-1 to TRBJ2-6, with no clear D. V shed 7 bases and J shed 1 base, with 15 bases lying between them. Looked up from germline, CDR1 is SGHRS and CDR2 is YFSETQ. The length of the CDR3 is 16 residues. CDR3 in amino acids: CASGRVPSSGANVLTF. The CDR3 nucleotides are TGCGCCAGCGGAAGGGTACCCTCTTCTGGGGCCAACGTCCTGACTTTC.

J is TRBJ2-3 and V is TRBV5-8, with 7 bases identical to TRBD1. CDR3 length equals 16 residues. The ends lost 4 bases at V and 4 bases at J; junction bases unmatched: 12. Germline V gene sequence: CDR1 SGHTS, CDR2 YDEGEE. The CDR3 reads CASSRSRGGSPDTQYF. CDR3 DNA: TGTGCCAGCAGCCGGTCGCGAGGGGGCTCCCCAGATACGCAGTATTTT.

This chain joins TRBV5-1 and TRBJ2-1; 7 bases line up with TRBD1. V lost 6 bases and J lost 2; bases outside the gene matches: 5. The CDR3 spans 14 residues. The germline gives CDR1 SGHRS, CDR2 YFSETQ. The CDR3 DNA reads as TGCGCCAGCACAACCGGGACAGCCTACAATGAGCAGTTCTTC. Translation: CASTTGTAYNEQFF.

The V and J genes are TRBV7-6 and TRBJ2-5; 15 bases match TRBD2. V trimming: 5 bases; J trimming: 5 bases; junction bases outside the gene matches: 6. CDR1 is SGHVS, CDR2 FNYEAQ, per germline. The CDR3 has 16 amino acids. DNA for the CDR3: TGTGCCAGCAGCCTTACCGGGACTAGCGGGGGGGAGACCCAGTACTTC. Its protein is CASSLTGTSGGETQYF.

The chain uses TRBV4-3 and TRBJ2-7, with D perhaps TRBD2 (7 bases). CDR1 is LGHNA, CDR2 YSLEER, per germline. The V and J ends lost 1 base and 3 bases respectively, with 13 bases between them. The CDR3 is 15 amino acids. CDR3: CASSQALGGLYEQYF. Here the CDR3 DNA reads TGCGCCAGCAGCCAAGCTCTGGGGGGGCTCTACGAGCAGTACTTC.

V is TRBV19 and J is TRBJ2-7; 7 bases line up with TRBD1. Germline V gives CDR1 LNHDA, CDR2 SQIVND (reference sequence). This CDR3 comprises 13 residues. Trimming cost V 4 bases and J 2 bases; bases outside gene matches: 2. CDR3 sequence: CASSRDSAYEQYF. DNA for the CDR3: TGTGCCAGTAGTAGGGACAGCGCCTACGAGCAGTACTTC.